This T cell receptor (beta chain) stems from a study of blood T cells in healthy people across ages. The CDR3 length is 16 residues. CDR1 LGHNA and CDR2 YNFKEQ come from the germline V gene. With V trimmed by 5 bases and J by 1 base, 6 bases remained unmatched. Then a second PCR, running about 7 to 11 cycles, was carried out with a sample-barcoded 5' primer and a J-beta primer mix. A single record per CDR3 protein comes from TCRdb applying MiXCR to the 5' RACE reads. The sample shows just over 800,000 distinct CDR3 sequences, 62% of them seen only once. Sequenced material: blood. This receptor was identified in a man under 40 in good health. V gene TRBV4-2 combines with J gene TRBJ2-2, with TRBD1 matching over 8 bases. CDR3 region: CASSWKTGENTGELFF. CDR3 nucleotides: TGTGCCAGCAGCTGGAAGACAGGGGAGAACACCGGGGAGCTGTTTTTT.